This entry features one TCR beta chain sequence. This CDR3 comprises 15 residues. Unmatched junction bases numbered 8, after V lost 3 bases and J lost 4 bases. Germline V gene data show CDR1 as SGHTA and CDR2 as FQGNSA. This entry is derived from a study of radiotherapy plus CTLA-4 blockade in lung cancer. Sequencing was performed with immunoSEQ multiplex PCR; in TCRdb, only in-frame clones are kept and a portion is missing. The sample records roughly 97,000 clones, about 70% being singletons. This chain uses TRBV7-2 with TRBJ2-7; 8 nucleotides align to TRBD1. The TCR comes from a human donor with non-small cell lung cancer who had a partial response to radiotherapy plus ipilimumab. Some clones in this sample may be carry-over from other donors' samples. The sequences come from peripheral blood, collected from a patient treated with radiotherapy plus ipilimumab. The CDR3 coding sequence is TGTGCCAGCAGCTTCCAGCCGGGACAGGTGTACGAGCAGTACTTC. The encoded protein is CASSFQPGQVYEQYF.